This T cell receptor (beta chain) was captured in a study of T cell repertoires in cytomegalovirus infection. Study-level background: Through public TCR beta signatures, both CMV infection and matching HLA type were indicated. Findings of the study overall: Accumulated public TCR beta family frequency recognized individuals carrying CMV together with the relevant HLA.

One entry per CDR3 protein results from TCRdb running MiXCR on the reads. The repertoire holds under 250,000 distinct CDR3 sequences, with around 6.4% as singletons. This clonotype was seen more than once but under ten times. Its antigen remains unidentified. Germline CDR1 LNHDA, CDR2 SQIVND (reference sequence). The length of the CDR3 is 13 residues. The V and J ends lost 4 bases and 4 bases, in that order; junction bases with no gene match: 3. The TCR was taken from a human donor in good health (CMV status not recorded). Some clones in this sample may be carry-over from other donors' samples. What was sequenced was PBMCs. V and J are TRBV19 and TRBJ1-1, with 7 bases identical to TRBD1. The CDR3 sequence: CASSTDRATEAFF. CDR3 DNA sequence: TGTGCCAGTAGTACTGACAGGGCCACTGAAGCTTTCTTT. The whole variable domain, filled in from reference TRBV19 and TRBJ1-1, reads DGGITQSPKYLFRKEGQNVTLSCEQNLNHDAMYWYRQDPGQGLRLIYYSQIVNDFQKGDIAEGYSVSREKKESFPLTVTSAQKNPTAFYLCASSTDRATEAFFGQGTRLTVV.